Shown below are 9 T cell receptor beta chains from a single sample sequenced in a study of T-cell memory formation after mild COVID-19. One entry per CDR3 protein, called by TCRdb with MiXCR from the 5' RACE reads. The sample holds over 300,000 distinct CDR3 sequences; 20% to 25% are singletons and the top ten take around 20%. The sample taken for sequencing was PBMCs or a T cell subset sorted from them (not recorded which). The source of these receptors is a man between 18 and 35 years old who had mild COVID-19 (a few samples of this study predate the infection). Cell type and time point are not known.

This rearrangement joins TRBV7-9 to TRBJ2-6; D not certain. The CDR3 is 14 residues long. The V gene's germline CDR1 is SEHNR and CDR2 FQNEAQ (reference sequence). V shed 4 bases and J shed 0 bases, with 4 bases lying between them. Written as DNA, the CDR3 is TGTGCCAGCAGCTGGCCCTCTGGGGCCAACGTCCTGACTTTC. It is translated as CASSWPSGANVLTF.

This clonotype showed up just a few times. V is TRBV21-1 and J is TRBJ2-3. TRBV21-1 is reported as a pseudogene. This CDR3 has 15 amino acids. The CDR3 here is CASSKIVTPTDTQYF. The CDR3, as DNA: TGTGCCAGCAGCAAAATAGTTACACCCACAGATACGCAGTATTTT.

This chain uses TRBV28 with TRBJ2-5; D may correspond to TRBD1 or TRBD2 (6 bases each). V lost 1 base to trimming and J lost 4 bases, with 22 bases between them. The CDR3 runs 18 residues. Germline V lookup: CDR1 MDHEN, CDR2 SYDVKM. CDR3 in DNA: TGTGCCAGCAGTTTATCCCCGGGCCTAGGGGGGTTGGCAGAGACCCAGTACTTC. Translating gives CASSLSPGLGGLAETQYF. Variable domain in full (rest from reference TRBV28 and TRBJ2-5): DVKVTQSSRYLVKRTGEKVFLECVQDMDHENMFWYRQDPGLGLRLIYFSYDVKMKEKGDIPEGYSVSREKKERFSLILESASTNQTSMYLCASSLSPGLGGLAETQYFGPGTRLLVL.

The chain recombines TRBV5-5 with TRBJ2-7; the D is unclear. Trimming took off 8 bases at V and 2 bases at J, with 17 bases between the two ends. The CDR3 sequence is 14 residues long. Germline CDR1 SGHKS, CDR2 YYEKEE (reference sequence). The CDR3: CASRTGQPAYEQYF. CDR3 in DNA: TGTGCCAGTAGAACGGGCCAGCCTGCCTACGAGCAGTACTTC.

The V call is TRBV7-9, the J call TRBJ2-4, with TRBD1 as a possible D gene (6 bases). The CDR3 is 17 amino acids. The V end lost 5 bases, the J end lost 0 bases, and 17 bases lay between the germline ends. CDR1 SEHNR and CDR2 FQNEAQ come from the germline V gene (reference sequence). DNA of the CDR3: TGTGCCAGCAGCCCTGGGGGCAGAGCTCTAGCCAAAAACATTCAGTACTTC. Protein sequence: CASSPGGRALAKNIQYF.

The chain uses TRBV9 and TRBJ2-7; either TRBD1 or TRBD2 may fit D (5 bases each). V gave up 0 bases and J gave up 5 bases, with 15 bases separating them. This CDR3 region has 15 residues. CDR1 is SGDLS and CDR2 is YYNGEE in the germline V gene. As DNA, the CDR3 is TGTGCCAGCAGCGTAGCTTTAGAGGGGCGGCACGAGCAGTACTTC. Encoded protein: CASSVALEGRHEQYF.

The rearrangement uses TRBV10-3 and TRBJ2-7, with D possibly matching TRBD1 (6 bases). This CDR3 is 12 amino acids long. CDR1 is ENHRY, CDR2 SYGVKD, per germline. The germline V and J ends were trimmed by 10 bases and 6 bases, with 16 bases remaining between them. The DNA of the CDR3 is TGTGCCACCCATCAACAGGGTGCCGAGCAGTACTTC. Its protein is CATHQQGAEQYF.

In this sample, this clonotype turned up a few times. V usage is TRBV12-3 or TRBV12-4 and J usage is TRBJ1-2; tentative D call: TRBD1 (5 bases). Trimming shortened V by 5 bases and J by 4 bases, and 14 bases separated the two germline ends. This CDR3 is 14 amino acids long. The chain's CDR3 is CASSRTGEGYGYTF. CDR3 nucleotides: TGTGCCAGCAGTCGAACAGGAGAGGGCTATGGCTACACCTTC.

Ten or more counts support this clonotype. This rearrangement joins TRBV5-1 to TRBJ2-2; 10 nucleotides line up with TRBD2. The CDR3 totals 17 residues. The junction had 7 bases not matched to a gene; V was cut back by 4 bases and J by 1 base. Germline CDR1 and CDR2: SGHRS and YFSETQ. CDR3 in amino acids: CASSQEGLAMNTGELFF. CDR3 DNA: TGCGCCAGCAGCCAAGAGGGACTAGCGATGAACACCGGGGAGCTGTTTTTT.